This T cell receptor beta chain originates from a study of cytomegalovirus exposure and HLA in healthy donors. Study-level results: Available immune exposure information covered CMV serostatus only. Reportedly, cytomegalovirus status was diagnosed with high sensitivity and specificity. Judged likely to be a sequencing artifact was a cluster of highly shared sequence variants.

In regard to this clone: Its specificity is not known.

PCR involved 60 Vbeta and 13 Jbeta primers. Measured with immunoSEQ multiplex PCR; TCRdb has only the in-frame clones, and not every one. The sample carries about 160,000 clones, about three quarters recorded once. There were likely unrecorded immune exposures, though donors were nominally healthy when sampled. This CDR3 region has 15 residues. V shed 4 bases, J shed 3 bases, and the junction held 1 base outside the gene matches. From germline, CDR1 is SGHTA and CDR2 FQGNSA. Material: PBMCs. V gene TRBV7-2 combines with J gene TRBJ2-7, with 15 bases fitting TRBD2. This TCR derives from a female donor in good health and CMV-seronegative. CDR3 region: CASSSGLAGGYEQYF. The CDR3 DNA sequence: TGTGCCAGCAGCTCGGGACTAGCGGGAGGCTACGAGCAGTACTTC.